This TCR beta chain was recorded in a study of blood T cell repertoires in COVID-19. Overall study: Acute and convalescent COVID-19 samples came from the United States, Italy and Spain. Nucleic acid was either cDNA or gDNA, and it came from T cells, B-cell-depleted T cells, or PBMCs.

Recruitment covered about two dozen US areas and drew participants whose ages spanned roughly 18 to 89 years. Germline loops: CDR1 SEHNR, CDR2 FQNEAQ (reference sequence). The CDR3 consists of 16 residues. Trimming removed 5 bases from V and 0 bases from J; junction bases left unmatched: 9. As handled by the study authors: Reference gene primer amplification gave estimated nucleated cell counts. Assay: immunoSEQ multiplex PCR; the TCRdb copy retains only in-frame clones and omits some. Clone size and the V and J calls come from that table; the DNA yielded D and trimming. The sample has roughly 200,000 clones, approximately 88% seen once; the top ten hold 10%.

The chain joins TRBV7-9 to TRBJ1-2; TRBD1 matches 7 bases. This receptor was taken from a man aged 18 to 35 with acute COVID-19. The sequencing sample was made of PBMCs or T cells enriched from blood (not recorded which). The CDR3 sequence is CASSPVDRTTNYGYTF. The CDR3 nucleotides are TGTGCCAGCAGCCCAGTGGACAGGACGACTAACTATGGCTACACCTTC.